The 32 T cell receptor beta chains listed next were all sequenced from one sample in a study of blood T cell repertoires in COVID-19. Method: immunoSEQ multiplex PCR; TCRdb's copy keeps in-frame clones and lacks some. The data hold about 300,000 clones, with around 87% observed a single time. Sequenced input: peripheral blood. These receptors were collected from a man aged 70 or older with acute or convalescent COVID-19.

This clone was observed once. The DNA is omitted, as the CDR3 cannot be located on it reliably, and the CDR3 follows TCRdb's listing. The chain combines TRBV12-5 with TRBJ1-2; the table gives TRBD1 as D, unverified against the DNA. Inclusive of both ends, the CDR3 amounts to 16 amino acids. CDR1 and CDR2 from the germline V gene are LGHNT and FRNRAP. The CDR3 sequence: CASGPNFGPGMYGYTF.

This chain links TRBV7-8 with TRBJ2-7; D might be TRBD2 (5 bases). The CDR3 is made up of 14 amino acids. Germline CDR1 and CDR2: SGHVS and FQNEAQ. V was cut by 3 bases and J by 2 bases, with 11 bases left in between. The CDR3 nucleotides read TGTGCCAGCAGCTTTGGCCAGAGGGCCTACGAGCAGTACTTC. Translated: CASSFGQRAYEQYF.

The CDR3 DNA sequence: TGTGCCAGCTCCGAGGGATCCCTCGAGCAGTACTTC. Translation gives CASSEGSLEQYF. This sequence joins TRBV18 and TRBJ2-7, with D perhaps TRBD2 (5 bases). V was clipped by 6 bases and J by 6 bases, with 12 bases between them. In germline, CDR1 is KGHSH, CDR2 LQKENI. The CDR3 loop spans 12 amino acids.

This chain links TRBV30 with TRBJ2-6; D is ambiguous. V was pared by 5 bases and J by 0 bases, with 17 bases between. Per the germline V gene, CDR1 is GTSNPN and CDR2 is SVGIG (reference sequence). CDR3 length equals 17 residues. CDR3 sequence (DNA): TGTGCCTGGGCTTCCGGCGGCCATGTCTCTGGGGCCAACGTCCTGACTTTC. Translated: CAWASGGHVSGANVLTF.

The count of this clone is one. The chain recombines TRBV5-1 with TRBJ2-5; TRBD2 agrees at 8 bases. Germline loops: CDR1 SGHRS, CDR2 YFSETQ. CDR3 length: 14 residues. The ends lost 4 bases at V and 2 bases at J; junction bases unmatched: 4. CDR3: CASSHGTSQETQYF. The CDR3 DNA reads as TGCGCCAGCAGCCACGGGACTAGTCAAGAGACCCAGTACTTC.

V is TRBV27 and J is TRBJ2-2; D might be TRBD1 (6 bases). The CDR3 sequence is 16 residues long. The germline gives CDR1 MNHEY, CDR2 SMNVEV (reference sequence). The V end was cut by 5 bases, the J end by 5 bases, with 18 bases between. The CDR3 spells CASSLSQGLRTGELFF. As DNA, the CDR3 is TGTGCCAGCAGTCTGTCCCAGGGGTTAAGGACCGGGGAGCTGTTTTTT.

This rearrangement joins TRBV27 to TRBJ2-5, with 11 bases matching TRBD1. In germline, CDR1 is MNHEY, CDR2 SMNVEV (reference sequence). The ends lost 6 bases at V and 5 bases at J; junction bases unmatched: 8. The CDR3 runs 15 residues. CDR3: CASSRGDRGSETQYF. The DNA for the CDR3 is TGTGCCAGCAGCCGCGGGGACAGGGGGAGTGAGACCCAGTACTTC.

As concerns this clone: Other DNA sequences in this sample translate to the same CDR3. CDR3 sequence: CASSQDWGQGYGYTF. DNA for the CDR3: TGCGCCAGCAGCCAAGATTGGGGACAGGGGTACGGCTACACCTTC. V gene TRBV4-3 combines with J gene TRBJ1-2; 10 bases line up with TRBD1. There are 15 residues in the CDR3. The V and J ends lost 0 bases and 8 bases, in that order; junction bases with no gene match: 6. The germline V gene has CDR1 LGHNA and CDR2 YSLEER.

The chain employs TRBV19 and TRBJ1-5, with a weak D call TRBD1 (6 bases). V lost 4 bases to trimming and J lost 1 base, with 14 bases between them. Germline values: CDR1 LNHDA, CDR2 SQIVND (reference sequence). The CDR3 has 16 amino acids. Written as DNA, the CDR3 is TGTGCCAGTAGTAGGATCAGGGGCCGGAGCAATCAGCCCCAGCATTTT. Translating gives CASSRIRGRSNQPQHF.

A word on this clone: One junction end does not reproduce the germline sequence, and a read error may be involved. The chain combines TRBV25-1 with TRBJ1-1; D call uncertain. Germline CDR1 reads MGHDK; CDR2 reads SYGVNS. This CDR3 is 11 amino acids long. The CDR3 DNA is TGTGCCAGCAACCTTAACAGTGAAGCTTTCTTT. Its protein is CASNLNSEAFF. Looking up the rest from reference TRBV25-1 and TRBJ1-1 gives the full variable domain: EADIYQTPRYLVIGTGKKITLECSQTMGHDKMYWYQQDPGMELHLIHYSYGVNSTEKGDLSSESTVSRIRTEHFPLTLESARPSHTSQYLCASNLNSEAFFGQGTRLTVV.

The J gene is TRBJ2-6, the V gene TRBV6-1; D gene ambiguous. CDR3 length: 16 amino acids. The V end was cut by 4 bases, the J end by 0 bases, with 10 bases between. Germline V gene lookup returns CDR1 MNHNS and CDR2 SASEGT. The chain's CDR3 is CASSVGVGSGANVLTF. CDR3 DNA sequence: TGTGCCAGCAGTGTAGGAGTTGGCTCTGGGGCCAACGTCCTGACTTTC.

This chain links TRBV18 with TRBJ1-6; the D gene is possibly TRBD1 (6 bases). CDR3 size: 13 residues. The V gene lost 4 bases and the J gene lost 8 bases, with 9 bases spanning the gap. Per germline, CDR1 KGHSH and CDR2 LQKENI. The CDR3 DNA reads TGTGCCAGCTCACAAGGGGGGGATTCACCCCTCCACTTT. Protein: CASSQGGDSPLHF.

This chain joins TRBV6-5 and TRBJ2-7; 8 nucleotides line up with TRBD1. Germline V gene data show CDR1 as MNHEY and CDR2 as SVGAGI. The V segment lost 6 bases and the J segment 3 bases; nucleotides outside the gene matches: 7. The CDR3 is 14 amino acids. The CDR3 bases are TGTGCCAGCAGGCAACCAGGGGGCGGCTACGAGCAGTACTTC. As protein: CASRQPGGGYEQYF.

The chain links TRBV6-5 to TRBJ2-3, with unresolved D. Germline V CDR1 and CDR2: MNHEY, SVGAGI. The V end was cut by 0 bases, the J end by 4 bases, with 11 bases between. There are 15 residues in the CDR3. CDR3 in DNA: TGTGCCAGCAGTTACTCGAGGCAGTCTGCAGATACGCAGTATTTT. Translating gives CASSYSRQSADTQYF.

DNA of the CDR3: TGCGCCAGCAGCCAAGATTACAGCGGGAGGGACACCGGGGAGCTGTTTTTT. This sequence encodes CASSQDYSGRDTGELFF. This sequence joins TRBV4-3 and TRBJ2-2; 10 bases are a match to TRBD2. After removal of 0 bases from V and 3 bases from J, the junction contained 4 bases not matched to a gene. The germline CDR1 and CDR2 sequences are LGHNA and YSLEER. The CDR3 has 17 residues.

J is TRBJ1-2 and V is TRBV5-8; no firm D call. Trimming took 0 bases from V and 7 from J, leaving 13 bases between them. From germline, CDR1 is SGHTS and CDR2 YDEGEE. The CDR3 length is 14 residues. CDR3: CASSLAQVRLGYTF. The CDR3 DNA is TGTGCCAGCAGCTTGGCCCAGGTCAGGCTTGGCTACACCTTC.

The rearrangement uses TRBV30 and TRBJ2-2; TRBD1 matches at 7 bases. The CDR3 sequence is 14 residues long. Germline lookup yields CDR1 GTSNPN and CDR2 SVGIG (reference sequence). Germline trimming cut 3 bases from V and 9 bases from J; bases unmatched to any gene: 10. CDR3 protein: CAWSHLLGGRELFF. In nucleotides, the CDR3 is TGTGCCTGGAGCCATCTCCTAGGGGGCCGGGAGCTGTTTTTT.

This rearrangement joins TRBV19 to TRBJ1-1; 8 bases align to TRBD1. The CDR3 extends over 16 amino acids. The junction had 8 bases not matched to a gene; V was cut back by 4 bases and J by 1 base. Germline V lookup: CDR1 LNHDA, CDR2 SQIVND (reference sequence). The CDR3: CASSTLSGGGNTEAFF. CDR3 in DNA: TGTGCCAGTAGTACCCTATCAGGGGGCGGGAACACTGAAGCTTTCTTT.

The DNA for the CDR3 is TGTGCCAGCAGCGGGGGACTAACGAACACCGGGGAGCTGTTTTTT. This codes for CASSGGLTNTGELFF. The chain combines TRBV5-4 with TRBJ2-2; TRBD2 matches 7 bases. This CDR3 is 15 amino acids long. The V gene end was trimmed by 4 bases and the J gene end by 0 bases; junction bases not matched to a gene: 3. CDR1 is SGHNT and CDR2 is YYREEE in the germline V gene (reference sequence).

The CDR3 DNA reads TGTGCCAGCAGCTTTACGGGGTCCCCGAGGAATGAGCAGTTCTTC. This gives the protein CASSFTGSPRNEQFF. J is TRBJ2-1 and V is TRBV5-4, with a tentative D call TRBD2 (5 bases). V dropped 2 bases and J dropped 7 bases, with 16 bases sitting between them. Germline CDR1 is SGHNT and CDR2 is YYREEE (reference sequence). The CDR3 runs 15 residues.

To note about this clone: The sample contains more than one DNA sequence encoding this CDR3. This chain links TRBV5-6 with TRBJ2-5, with D perhaps TRBD2 (5 bases). The V end was cut by 2 bases, the J end by 2 bases, with 7 bases between. The CDR3 contains 13 residues. Germline assignment: CDR1 SGHDT and CDR2 YYEEEE. CDR3 sequence reads: CASSFRGQETQYF. In DNA form, the CDR3 reads TGTGCCAGCAGCTTCCGGGGTCAAGAGACCCAGTACTTC.

The gene calls are TRBV19 and TRBJ1-5; TRBD1 matches at 10 bases. Germline V lookup: CDR1 LNHDA, CDR2 SQIVND (reference sequence). J gave up 5 bases and V 5 bases, and 9 bases lay outside the gene matches. This CDR3 spans 16 amino acids. The CDR3 spells CASSVPGQGIYQPQHF. In nucleotides, the CDR3 is TGTGCCAGTAGTGTCCCGGGACAGGGGATTTATCAGCCCCAGCATTTT.

This sequence joins TRBV18 and TRBJ1-6; tentatively, D is TRBD1 (6 bases). This CDR3 comprises 19 residues. From germline, CDR1 is KGHSH and CDR2 LQKENI. V gave up 1 base and J gave up 9 bases, with 25 bases separating them. CDR3 in amino acids: CASSPRRQGSYTVGSPLHF. DNA for the CDR3: TGTGCCAGCTCACCACGAAGGCAGGGGTCATATACGGTGGGTTCACCCCTCCACTTT.

J is TRBJ2-2 and V is TRBV18, with 11 bases matching TRBD2. The CDR3 contains 17 residues. Germline values: CDR1 KGHSH, CDR2 LQKENI. After removal of 6 bases from V and 1 base from J, the junction contained 7 bases not matched to a gene. The CDR3 bases are TGTGCCAGCTCCCGCACTAGCGGGGGAGAGAACACCGGGGAGCTGTTTTTT. Its protein product is CASSRTSGGENTGELFF.

The chain joins TRBV7-2 to TRBJ1-2; 7 bases match TRBD1. V shed 2 bases, J shed 1 base, and the junction held 1 base outside the gene matches. The CDR3 is 14 residues long. The germline V gene encodes CDR1 SGHTA and CDR2 FQGNSA. This chain's CDR3 is CASSLQGDNYGYTF. In DNA, the CDR3 is TGTGCCAGCAGCTTACAGGGGGATAACTATGGCTACACCTTC.

For the CDR3, the DNA is TGCGCCAGCAGCAAATTAGCGGGAGGGCCGATGTTATTCTTC. Its protein is CASSKLAGGPMLFF. V is TRBV5-1 and J is TRBJ2-1; 11 nucleotides align to TRBD2. V was pared by 4 bases and J by 16 bases, with 13 bases of the junction left unmatched. Germline V gene lookup returns CDR1 SGHRS and CDR2 YFSETQ. The CDR3 runs 14 residues.

This clone has only a few counts. DNA for the CDR3: TGTGCCAGCAGTTTAGGGCAACTATATGGCTACACCTTC. It encodes CASSLGQLYGYTF. The chain uses TRBV12-3 or TRBV12-4 and TRBJ1-2, with D unclear. V shed 1 base and J shed 5 bases, with 8 bases lying between them. The CDR3 has 13 amino acids.

The chain is built from TRBV27 and TRBJ2-7; 7 nucleotides match TRBD1. Germline CDR1 MNHEY, CDR2 SMNVEV (reference sequence). The CDR3 extends over 14 amino acids. V shed 6 bases and J 2 bases; nucleotides not matched to a gene: 7. The CDR3 loop reads CASRSGQAPYEQYF. As DNA, the CDR3 is TGTGCCAGCAGGAGTGGACAGGCGCCCTACGAGCAGTACTTC.

V usage is TRBV5-1 and J usage is TRBJ1-2; the D is unclear. The CDR3 has 14 amino acids. Germline V CDR1 and CDR2: SGHRS, YFSETQ. Between the trimmed V and J ends, which lost 0 bases and 4 bases, there was a span of 10 bases. CDR3 in amino acids: CASSLAAGIYGYTF. The DNA of the CDR3 is TGCGCCAGCAGCTTGGCAGCGGGGATCTATGGCTACACCTTC.

The chain couples TRBV7-8 to TRBJ2-1; tentative D call: TRBD2 (5 bases). V lost 1 base, J lost 7 bases, and 8 bases lay in between. The CDR3 contains 13 residues. The germline V gene encodes CDR1 SGHVS and CDR2 FQNEAQ. In DNA form, the CDR3 reads TGTGCCAGCAGCTTAGGGACTGAGAATGAGCAGTTCTTC. It is translated as CASSLGTENEQFF.

The chain combines TRBV27 with TRBJ2-1; TRBD2 matches 7 bases. The CDR3 length is 15 residues. The germline gives CDR1 MNHEY, CDR2 SMNVEV (reference sequence). J gave up 3 bases and V 5 bases, and 7 bases lay outside the gene matches. CDR3 residues: CASSKRLANYNEQFF. The CDR3, as DNA: TGTGCCAGCAGTAAAAGACTAGCTAACTACAATGAGCAGTTCTTC.

This rearrangement joins TRBV5-1 to TRBJ2-3; 11 nucleotides match TRBD2. From germline, CDR1 is SGHRS and CDR2 YFSETQ. The CDR3 runs 17 residues. J gave up 0 bases and V 4 bases, and 7 bases lay outside the gene matches. The chain's CDR3 is CASSQGTSGMSTDTQYF. The CDR3 coding sequence is TGCGCCAGCAGCCAAGGGACTAGCGGTATGAGCACAGATACGCAGTATTTT.